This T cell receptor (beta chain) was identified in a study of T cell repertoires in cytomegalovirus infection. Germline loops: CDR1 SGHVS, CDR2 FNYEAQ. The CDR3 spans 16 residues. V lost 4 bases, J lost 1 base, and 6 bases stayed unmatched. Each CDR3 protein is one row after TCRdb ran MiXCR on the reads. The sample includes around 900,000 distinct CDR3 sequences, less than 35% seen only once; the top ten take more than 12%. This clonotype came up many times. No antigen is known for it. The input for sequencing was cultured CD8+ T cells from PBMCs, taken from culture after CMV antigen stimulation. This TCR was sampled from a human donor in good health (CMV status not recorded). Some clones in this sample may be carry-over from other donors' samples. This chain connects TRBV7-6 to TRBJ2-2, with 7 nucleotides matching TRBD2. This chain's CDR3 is CASSSWEGENTGELFF. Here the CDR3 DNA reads TGTGCCAGCAGCTCATGGGAGGGCGAGAACACCGGGGAGCTGTTTTTT.